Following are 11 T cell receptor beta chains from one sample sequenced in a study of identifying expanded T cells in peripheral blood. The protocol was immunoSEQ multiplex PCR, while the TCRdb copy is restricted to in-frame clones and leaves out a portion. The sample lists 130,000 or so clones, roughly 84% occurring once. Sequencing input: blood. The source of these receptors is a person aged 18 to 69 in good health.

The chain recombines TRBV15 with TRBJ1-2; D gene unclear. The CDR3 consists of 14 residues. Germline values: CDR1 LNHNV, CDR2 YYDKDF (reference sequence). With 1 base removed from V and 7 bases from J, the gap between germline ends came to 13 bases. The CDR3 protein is CATSRADTNPGYTF. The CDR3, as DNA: TGTGCCACCAGCAGAGCCGATACCAACCCTGGCTACACCTTC.

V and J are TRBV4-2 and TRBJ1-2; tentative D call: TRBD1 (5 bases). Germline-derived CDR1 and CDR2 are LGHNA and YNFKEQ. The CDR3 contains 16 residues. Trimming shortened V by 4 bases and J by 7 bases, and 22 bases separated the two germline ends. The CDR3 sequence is CASSRSTAGGLSGYTF. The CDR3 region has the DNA TGTGCCAGCAGCCGATCTACCGCGGGGGGGTTATCTGGCTACACCTTC.

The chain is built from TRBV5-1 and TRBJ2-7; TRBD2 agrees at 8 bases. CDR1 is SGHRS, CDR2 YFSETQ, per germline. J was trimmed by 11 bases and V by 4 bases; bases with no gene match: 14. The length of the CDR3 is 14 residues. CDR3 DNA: TGCGCCAGCAGCACTGGAACAGCGGGGGAAGAGAAGTACTTC. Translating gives CASSTGTAGEEKYF. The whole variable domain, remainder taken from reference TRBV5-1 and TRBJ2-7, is KAGVTQTPRYLIKTRGQQVTLSCSPISGHRSVSWYQQTPGQGLQFLFEYFSETQRNKGNFPGRFSGRQFSNSRSEMNVSTLELGDSALYLCASSTGTAGEEKYFGPGTRLTVT.

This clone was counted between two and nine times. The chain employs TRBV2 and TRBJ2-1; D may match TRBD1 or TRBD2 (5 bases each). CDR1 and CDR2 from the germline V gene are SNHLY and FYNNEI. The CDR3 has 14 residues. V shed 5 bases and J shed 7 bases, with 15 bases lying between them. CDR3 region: CASSKGTVGNEQFF. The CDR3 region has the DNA TGTGCCAGCAGTAAGGGGACGGTGGGGAATGAGCAGTTCTTC.

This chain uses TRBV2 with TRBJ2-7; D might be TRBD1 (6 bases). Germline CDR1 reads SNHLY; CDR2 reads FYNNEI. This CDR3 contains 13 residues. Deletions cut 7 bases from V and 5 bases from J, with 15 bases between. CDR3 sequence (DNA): TGTGCCAGCACCCCCCAGGGGTTGAACGAGCAGTACTTC. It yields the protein CASTPQGLNEQYF. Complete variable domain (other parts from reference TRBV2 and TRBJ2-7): EPEVTQTPSHQVTQMGQEVILRCVPISNHLYFYWYRQILGQKVEFLVSFYNNEISEKSEIFDDQFSVERPDGSNFTLKIRSTKLEDSAMYFCASTPQGLNEQYFGPGTRLTVT.

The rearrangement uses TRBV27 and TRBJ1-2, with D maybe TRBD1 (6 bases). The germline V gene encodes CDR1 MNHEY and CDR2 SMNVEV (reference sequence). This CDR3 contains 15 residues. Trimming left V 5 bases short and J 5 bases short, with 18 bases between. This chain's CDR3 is CASSGRGSAKYGYTF. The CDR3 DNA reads TGTGCCAGCAGTGGCAGGGGCTCAGCAAAGTATGGCTACACCTTC.

The CDR3: CASSTLRGQGSSPLHF. In DNA form, the CDR3 reads TGTGCCAGCAGCACACTAAGAGGACAGGGAAGTTCACCCCTCCACTTT. The chain uses TRBV5-4 and TRBJ1-6, with 8 bases matching TRBD1. With V trimmed by 4 bases and J by 9 bases, 12 bases remained unmatched. In germline, CDR1 is SGHNT, CDR2 YYREEE (reference sequence). This CDR3 spans 16 amino acids. The whole variable domain, filled in from reference TRBV5-4 and TRBJ1-6, reads ETGVTQSPTHLIKTRGQQVTLRCSSQSGHNTVSWYQQALGQGPQFIFQYYREEENGRGNFPPRFSGLQFPNYSSELNVNALELDDSALYLCASSTLRGQGSSPLHFGNGTRLTVT.

CDR3 loop: CASSPRTDPYQPQHF. The CDR3 nucleotides are TGTGCCAGCAGTCCACGGACAGATCCCTATCAGCCCCAGCATTTT. This sequence joins TRBV2 and TRBJ1-5; D is possibly TRBD1 (6 bases). The length of the CDR3 is 15 residues. CDR1 is SNHLY, CDR2 FYNNEI, per germline. The V end was cut by 5 bases, the J end by 5 bases, with 16 bases between.

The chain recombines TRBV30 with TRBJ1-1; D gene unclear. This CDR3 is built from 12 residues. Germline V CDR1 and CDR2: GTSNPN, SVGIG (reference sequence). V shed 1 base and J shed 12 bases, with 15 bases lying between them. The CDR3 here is CAWSETVGRTFF. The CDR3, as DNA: TGTGCCTGGAGTGAAACCGTCGGGAGAACTTTCTTT.

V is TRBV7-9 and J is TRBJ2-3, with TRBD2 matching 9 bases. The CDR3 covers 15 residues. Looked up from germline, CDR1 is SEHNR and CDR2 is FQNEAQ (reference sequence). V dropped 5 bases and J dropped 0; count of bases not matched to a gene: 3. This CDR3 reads CASSRSGGSTDTQYF. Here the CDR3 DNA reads TGTGCCAGCAGCCGTAGCGGGGGAAGCACAGATACGCAGTATTTT.

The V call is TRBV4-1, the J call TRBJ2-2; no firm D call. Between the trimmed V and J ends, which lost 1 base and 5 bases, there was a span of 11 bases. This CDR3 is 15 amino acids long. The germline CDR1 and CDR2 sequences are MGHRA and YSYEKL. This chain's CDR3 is CASSQGAEPTGELFF. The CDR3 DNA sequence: TGCGCCAGCAGCCAAGGGGCAGAACCTACCGGGGAGCTGTTTTTT.